The present T cell receptor beta chain was sequenced within a study of T-cell memory formation after mild COVID-19. Findings of the study overall: Clones that contracted clustered mainly in CM and EM if CD4+ and in EMRA if CD8+. Pre-infection memory already had some responding clones, implying cross-reactive memory joined.

As for this clonotype: The antigen is not known.

MiXCR, applied by TCRdb to the 5' RACE reads, yields one record per CDR3 protein. This sample has around 130,000 distinct CDR3 sequences; 11% to 15% occur once, and the top ten carry about 26%. This TCR came from an adult woman who had mild COVID-19 (a few samples of this study predate the infection). Cell type and time point are not known. Sequenced input: PBMCs or a T cell subset sorted from them (not recorded which).

The CDR3 sequence is CASHHGGYTF. CDR3 nucleotide sequence: TGTGCCAGTCACCACGGTGGCTACACCTTC. The rearrangement uses TRBV19 and TRBJ1-2; D remains unclear. The CDR3 loop spans 10 amino acids. Between the trimmed V and J ends, which lost 8 bases and 7 bases, there was a span of 8 bases. Germline values: CDR1 LNHDA, CDR2 SQIVND (reference sequence).